These 20 T cell receptor beta chains were sequenced from one sample in a study of glioma-infiltrating T cells after dendritic cell vaccination. Measured with immunoSEQ multiplex PCR; TCRdb has only the in-frame clones, and not every one. The table lists more than 75,000 clones, 83% of them singletons. The sample's time point: after dendritic cell vaccination, including at tumor progression/relapse. Sequencing used blood, obtained after dendritic cell vaccination. All receptors come from a human donor with glioblastoma.

The chain is built from TRBV19 and TRBJ1-5, with D possibly being TRBD1 (6 bases). Germline CDR1 reads LNHDA; CDR2 reads SQIVND (reference sequence). The ends were cut back, 1 base at V and 4 bases at J, with 14 bases in the middle. This CDR3 spans 16 amino acids. In DNA form, the CDR3 reads TGTGCCAGTAGTATAGTTTCCGGGACACTTAATCAGCCCCAGCATTTT. Translation: CASSIVSGTLNQPQHF.

This chain joins TRBV4-1 and TRBJ2-2; tentatively, D is TRBD2 (5 bases). The CDR3 is made up of 18 amino acids. V was trimmed by 0 bases and J by 5 bases, leaving 19 bases between them. Germline V gene sequence: CDR1 MGHRA, CDR2 YSYEKL. The CDR3 sequence: CASSQDLFGLGGTGELFF. The CDR3 DNA follows: TGCGCCAGCAGCCAAGATCTTTTCGGACTCGGTGGTACCGGGGAGCTGTTTTTT.

This sequence joins TRBV7-2 and TRBJ1-5, with 7 bases matching TRBD1. J lost 0 bases, V lost 5 bases, and 4 bases had no gene match. Looked up from germline, CDR1 is SGHTA and CDR2 is FQGNSA. This CDR3 spans 15 amino acids. CDR3: CASSRDSSSNQPQHF. The CDR3, as DNA: TGTGCCAGCAGCAGGGACAGCAGTAGCAATCAGCCCCAGCATTTT. Looking up the rest from reference TRBV7-2 and TRBJ1-5 gives the full variable domain: GAGVSQSPSNKVTEKGKDVELRCDPISGHTALYWYRQSLGQGLEFLIYFQGNSAPDKSGLPSDRFSAERTGGSVSTLTIQRTQQEDSAVYLCASSRDSSSNQPQHFGDGTRLSIL.

The chain couples TRBV25-1 to TRBJ1-1; D is possibly TRBD1 (5 bases). There are 13 residues in the CDR3. The V end was cut by 6 bases, the J end by 8 bases, with 16 bases between. The germline V gene encodes CDR1 MGHDK and CDR2 SYGVNS. CDR3: CASRRDGLAEAFF. The CDR3, as DNA: TGTGCCAGCAGACGGGACGGACTAGCGGAAGCTTTCTTT. The whole variable domain, filled in from reference TRBV25-1 and TRBJ1-1, reads EADIYQTPRYLVIGTGKKITLECSQTMGHDKMYWYQQDPGMELHLIHYSYGVNSTEKGDLSSESTVSRIRTEHFPLTLESARPSHTSQYLCASRRDGLAEAFFGQGTRLTVV.

The rearrangement joins TRBV4-1 to TRBJ2-5; 10 bases agree with TRBD2. CDR1 MGHRA and CDR2 YSYEKL come from the germline V gene. With 4 bases clipped from V and 2 bases from J, the junction kept 4 bases outside the gene matches. The CDR3 has 15 amino acids. CDR3 loop: CASSPLAGEQETQYF. In DNA form, the CDR3 reads TGCGCCAGCAGCCCCCTAGCGGGGGAGCAAGAGACCCAGTACTTC.

This clone was seen only a few times. The J gene is TRBJ2-2, the V gene TRBV7-2; D is unclear. Germline V gene data show CDR1 as SGHTA and CDR2 as FQGNSA. The V and J ends lost 4 bases and 4 bases respectively, with 10 bases between them. The CDR3 has 14 residues. The CDR3 protein is CASSSALLTGELFF. The CDR3 nucleotides are TGTGCCAGCAGCTCCGCCTTACTCACCGGGGAGCTGTTTTTT. Looking up the rest from reference TRBV7-2 and TRBJ2-2 gives the full variable domain: GAGVSQSPSNKVTEKGKDVELRCDPISGHTALYWYRQSLGQGLEFLIYFQGNSAPDKSGLPSDRFSAERTGGSVSTLTIQRTQQEDSAVYLCASSSALLTGELFFGEGSRLTVL.

V gene TRBV7-6 combines with J gene TRBJ2-3, with 7 positions matching TRBD1. This CDR3 has 14 amino acids. J gave up 10 bases and V 1 base, and 8 bases lay outside the gene matches. CDR1 SGHVS and CDR2 FNYEAQ come from the germline V gene. The DNA of the CDR3 is TGTGCCAGCAGCTTAGGACAGGGTATACTTGCGCAGTATTTT. The encoded protein is CASSLGQGILAQYF.

This rearrangement joins TRBV7-6 to TRBJ2-5; D gene uncertain. TRBJ2-7 matches the DNA end more closely, so the J call is doubtful. From germline, CDR1 is SGHVS and CDR2 FNYEAQ. The CDR3 totals 10 residues. This CDR3 is CASSAYEQYF. The CDR3 DNA reads as TGTGCCAGCAGCGCCTACGAGCAGTACTTC.

The V and J genes are TRBV6-5 and TRBJ2-5, with 10 bases aligning to TRBD2. CDR1 and CDR2 from the germline V gene are MNHEY and SVGAGI. The CDR3 has 14 amino acids. Losses at the gene ends were 5 bases for V and 5 bases for J; bases not matched to a gene: 5. This chain's CDR3 is CASSSGGARETQYF. CDR3 nucleotide sequence: TGTGCCAGCAGTAGCGGGGGGGCCCGTGAGACCCAGTACTTC.

This chain links TRBV6-6 with TRBJ1-5, with D possibly being TRBD1 (5 bases). CDR1 is MNHNY and CDR2 is SVGAGI in the germline V gene (reference sequence). This CDR3 spans 13 amino acids. V lost 1 base to trimming and J lost 11 bases, with 12 bases between them. The CDR3 sequence is CASSYLGPGAQHF. The CDR3 nucleotides are TGTGCCAGCAGTTACTTGGGGCCGGGGGCCCAGCATTTT.

A few counts support this clone. The chain links TRBV19 to TRBJ1-1, with TRBD1 as a possible D gene (6 bases). Trimming took 6 bases from V and 0 from J, leaving 20 bases between them. This CDR3 comprises 17 residues. Per germline, CDR1 LNHDA and CDR2 SQIVND (reference sequence). As DNA, the CDR3 is TGTGCCAGTAGCCACGGACAGCCTACCGTACTGAACACTGAAGCTTTCTTT. Encoded protein: CASSHGQPTVLNTEAFF.

This rearrangement joins TRBV6-5 to TRBJ1-2, with D possibly TRBD1 on 6 matching bases. This CDR3 has 14 residues. Trimming took 2 bases from V and 4 from J, leaving 11 bases between them. Germline values: CDR1 MNHEY, CDR2 SVGAGI. CDR3: CASSYNRASYGYTF. The CDR3 DNA sequence: TGTGCCAGCAGTTACAACAGGGCCAGCTATGGCTACACCTTC.

V is TRBV10-3 and J is TRBJ2-7, with 11 bases lining up with TRBD1. V lost 7 bases to trimming and J lost 5 bases; unmatched junction nucleotides: 7. The CDR3 sequence is 14 residues long. Germline values: CDR1 ENHRY, CDR2 SYGVKD. CDR3 DNA sequence: TGTGCCATCATGCCGGACAGGGGGCCCAACGAGCAGTACTTC. Protein sequence: CAIMPDRGPNEQYF.

The J gene is TRBJ1-5, the V gene TRBV30; D remains ambiguous. The CDR3 has 13 amino acids. Trimming removed 4 bases at V and 0 bases at J, with 7 bases between. Germline CDR1 reads GTSNPN; CDR2 reads SVGIG (reference sequence). CDR3 coding DNA: TGTGCCTGGACCGAGAATAGCAATCAGCCCCAGCATTTT. It specifies CAWTENSNQPQHF.

The chain uses TRBV2 and TRBJ1-1; possible D gene TRBD1, 5 bases. The CDR3 spans 12 residues. V lost 4 bases and J lost 4, with 7 bases in between. Per the germline V gene, CDR1 is SNHLY and CDR2 is FYNNEI. The CDR3 loop reads CASSAGGTEAFF. The CDR3 nucleotides read TGTGCCAGCAGTGCGGGGGGCACTGAAGCTTTCTTT.

The chain joins TRBV5-1 to TRBJ1-1; D remains unclear. The CDR3 has 15 amino acids. CDR1 and CDR2 (germline): SGHRS, YFSETQ. V was pared by 3 bases and J by 3 bases, with 15 bases between. CDR3 sequence (DNA): TGCGCCAGCAGCTCTTCGCCTGGTCGGGACACTGAAGCTTTCTTT. This gives the protein CASSSSPGRDTEAFF.

The chain couples TRBV5-1 to TRBJ2-5, with D possibly being TRBD2 (6 bases). CDR3 length: 15 amino acids. V lost 4 bases to trimming and J lost 5 bases, with 18 bases between them. Germline-derived CDR1 and CDR2 are SGHRS and YFSETQ. The CDR3 is CASSPNGLSAETQYF. As DNA, the CDR3 is TGCGCCAGCAGCCCAAACGGACTATCGGCTGAGACCCAGTACTTC. The whole variable domain, remainder taken from reference TRBV5-1 and TRBJ2-5, is KAGVTQTPRYLIKTRGQQVTLSCSPISGHRSVSWYQQTPGQGLQFLFEYFSETQRNKGNFPGRFSGRQFSNSRSEMNVSTLELGDSALYLCASSPNGLSAETQYFGPGTRLLVL.

This rearrangement joins TRBV2 to TRBJ1-2; D possibly corresponds to TRBD1 (5 bases). V lost 5 bases to trimming and J lost 8 bases, with 12 bases between them. CDR3 length equals 12 residues. Per germline, CDR1 SNHLY and CDR2 FYNNEI. CDR3 amino acids: CASSWGGGGYTF. DNA for the CDR3: TGTGCCAGCAGTTGGGGGGGAGGCGGCTACACCTTC.

This clone was detected only once. The chain carries TRBV5-6 and TRBJ2-7; D might be TRBD2 (6 bases). The CDR3 loop spans 13 amino acids. CDR1 and CDR2 (germline): SGHDT, YYEEEE. V lost 4 bases to trimming and J lost 6 bases, with 14 bases between them. DNA of the CDR3: TGTGCCAGCAGCCCACTGGGGGGTGGCGAGCAGTACTTC. Protein sequence: CASSPLGGGEQYF.

The chain recombines TRBV4-1 with TRBJ1-4; D call uncertain. CDR1 is MGHRA, CDR2 YSYEKL, per germline. V gave up 2 bases and J gave up 7 bases, with 5 bases separating them. This CDR3 contains 12 residues. The CDR3 nucleotides read TGCGCCAGCAGCCAACCAATTGAAAAACTGTTTTTT. The encoded protein is CASSQPIEKLFF.